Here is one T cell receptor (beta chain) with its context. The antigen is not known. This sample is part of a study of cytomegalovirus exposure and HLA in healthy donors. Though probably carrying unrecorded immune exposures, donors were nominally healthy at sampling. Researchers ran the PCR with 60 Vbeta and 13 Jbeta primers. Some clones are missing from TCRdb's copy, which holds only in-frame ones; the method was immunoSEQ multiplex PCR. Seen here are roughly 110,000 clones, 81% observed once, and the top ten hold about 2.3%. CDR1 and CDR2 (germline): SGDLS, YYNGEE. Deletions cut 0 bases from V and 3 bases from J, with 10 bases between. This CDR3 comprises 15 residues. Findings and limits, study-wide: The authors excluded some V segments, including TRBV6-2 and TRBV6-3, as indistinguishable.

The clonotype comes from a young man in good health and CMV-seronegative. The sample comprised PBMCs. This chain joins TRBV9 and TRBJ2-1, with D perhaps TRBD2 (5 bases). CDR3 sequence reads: CASSVASSSYNEQFF. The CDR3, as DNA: TGTGCCAGCAGCGTAGCTAGCAGTAGCTACAATGAGCAGTTCTTC.